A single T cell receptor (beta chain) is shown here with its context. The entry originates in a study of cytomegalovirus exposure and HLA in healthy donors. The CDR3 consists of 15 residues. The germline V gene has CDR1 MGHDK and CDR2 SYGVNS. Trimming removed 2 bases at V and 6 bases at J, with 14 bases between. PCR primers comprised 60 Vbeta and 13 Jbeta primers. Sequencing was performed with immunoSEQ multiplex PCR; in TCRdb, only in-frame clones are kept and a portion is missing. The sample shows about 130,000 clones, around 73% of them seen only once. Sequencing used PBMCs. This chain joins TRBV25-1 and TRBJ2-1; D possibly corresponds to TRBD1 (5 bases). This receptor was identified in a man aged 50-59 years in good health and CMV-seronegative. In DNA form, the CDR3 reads TGTGCCAGCAGTGAAGGACAAGGTTACAGCAATGAGCAGTTCTTC. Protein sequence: CASSEGQGYSNEQFF.